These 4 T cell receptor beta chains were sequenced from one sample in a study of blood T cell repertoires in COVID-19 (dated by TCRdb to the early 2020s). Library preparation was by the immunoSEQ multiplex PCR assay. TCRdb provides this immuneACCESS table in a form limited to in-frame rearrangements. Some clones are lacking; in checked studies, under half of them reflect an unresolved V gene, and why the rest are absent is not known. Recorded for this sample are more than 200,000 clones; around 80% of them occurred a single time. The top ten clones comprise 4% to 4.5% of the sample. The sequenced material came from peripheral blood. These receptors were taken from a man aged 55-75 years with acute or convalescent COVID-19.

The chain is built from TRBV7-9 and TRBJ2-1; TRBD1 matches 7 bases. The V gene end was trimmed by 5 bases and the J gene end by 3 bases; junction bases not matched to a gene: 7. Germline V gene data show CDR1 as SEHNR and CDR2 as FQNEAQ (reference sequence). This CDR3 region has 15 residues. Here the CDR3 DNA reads TGTGCCAGCAGCCCGACAGGGACCGACTACAATGAGCAGTTCTTC. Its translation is CASSPTGTDYNEQFF.

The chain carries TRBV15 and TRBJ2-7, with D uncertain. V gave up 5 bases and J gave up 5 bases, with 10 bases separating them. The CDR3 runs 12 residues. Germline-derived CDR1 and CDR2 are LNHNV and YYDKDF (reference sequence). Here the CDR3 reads CATSLLGDEQYF. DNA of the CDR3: TGTGCCACCAGCCTCCTGGGCGACGAGCAGTACTTC.

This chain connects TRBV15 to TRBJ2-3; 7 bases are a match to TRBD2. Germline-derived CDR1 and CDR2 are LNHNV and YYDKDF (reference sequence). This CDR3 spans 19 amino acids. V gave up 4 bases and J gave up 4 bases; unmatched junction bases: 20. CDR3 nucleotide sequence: TGTGCCACCAGCACTCCCCACGCGGGGGAACCTCGACACTCAGATACGCAGTATTTT. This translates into CATSTPHAGEPRHSDTQYF.

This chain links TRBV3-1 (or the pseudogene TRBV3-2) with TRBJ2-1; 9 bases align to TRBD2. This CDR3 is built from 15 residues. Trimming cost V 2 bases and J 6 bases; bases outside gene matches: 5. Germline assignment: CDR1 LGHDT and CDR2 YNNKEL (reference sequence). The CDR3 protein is CASSQSSSGSNEQFF. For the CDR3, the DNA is TGTGCCAGCAGCCAATCGAGTAGCGGGAGCAATGAGCAGTTCTTC.